A single sample is the source of the 2 T cell receptor beta chains below, sequenced in a study of shared clonotypes between healthy human individuals. Libraries were prepared by immunoSEQ multiplex PCR; TCRdb keeps only in-frame clonotypes and omits some of them. The repertoire consists of a few million clones, with approximately 93% occurring once and the leading ten covering about 0.39%. The material sequenced was naive CD4+ T cells from PBMCs. Specified subset: CD45RA+ positively selected. Source of these receptors: a man between 18 and 35 years old in good health. Some clones in this sample may be carry-over from other donors' samples.

The chain is built from TRBV18 and TRBJ1-4; 8 nucleotides match TRBD1. The CDR3 loop spans 18 amino acids. Germline CDR1 is KGHSH and CDR2 is LQKENI. With V trimmed by 3 bases and J by 7 bases, 16 bases remained unmatched. The CDR3 DNA reads as TGTGCCAGCTCACCCCTACCGGGCCAAACAGGGGGGAGTGAAAAACTGTTTTTT. Encoded protein: CASSPLPGQTGGSEKLFF. Complete variable domain (other parts from reference TRBV18 and TRBJ1-4): NAGVMQNPRHLVRRRGQEARLRCSPMKGHSHVYWYRQLPEEGLKFMVYLQKENIIDESGMPKERFSAEFPKEGPSILRIQQVVRGDSAAYFCASSPLPGQTGGSEKLFFGSGTQLSVL.

This chain connects TRBV25-1 to TRBJ2-3; 7 nucleotides agree with TRBD1. This CDR3 is built from 15 residues. Germline lookup yields CDR1 MGHDK and CDR2 SYGVNS. V dropped 5 bases and J dropped 0; count of bases not matched to a gene: 5. The CDR3 DNA reads TGTGCCAGCAGTTCTACAGGGGCTAGCACAGATACGCAGTATTTT. Protein sequence: CASSSTGASTDTQYF.